These 5 T cell receptor beta chains were all obtained from the same sample, sequenced in a study of breast tumors, draining lymph nodes, adjacent tissues (dated by TCRdb to the mid-2010s). Library creation used multiplex PCR. Sequenced on an Illumina HiSeq 2000. In-frame beta chains were kept once TCRdb had trimmed the public reads at Q25 with fastp and called clones with MiXCR. Identical CDR3 protein sequences are pooled into one entry, listed with their most common genes and DNA. The sample yields about 180,000 distinct CDR3 sequences; 33% were counted once. Of the sample, 4% to 5.5% falls within the top ten clones. Lymph node samples were obtained from the axillary draining lymph nodes of breast cancer patients. Sequencing used axillary lymph node tissue. These receptors all stem from a female donor with breast cancer. Some clones in this sample may be carry-over from other donors' samples.

This clonotype appeared many times. The CDR3 nucleotides are TGTGCCAGCAGTTATCGGGGTGGCTACACCTTC. It translates to CASSYRGGYTF. The V gene is TRBV6-2 or TRBV6-3, the J gene TRBJ1-2; D is ambiguous. CDR1 is MNHEY and CDR2 is SVGEGT in the germline V gene. This CDR3 region has 11 residues. V was cut by 3 bases and J by 7 bases, with 6 bases left in between.

The chain couples TRBV11-2 to TRBJ2-1; possibly TRBD2 for D (5 bases). The V end lost 3 bases, the J end lost 7 bases, and 13 bases lay between the germline ends. CDR1 SGHAT and CDR2 FQNNGV come from the germline V gene. CDR3 length equals 14 residues. The CDR3 loop reads CASSFGRSKNEQFF. The CDR3 region has the DNA TGTGCCAGCAGCTTTGGGAGATCGAAGAATGAGCAGTTCTTC.

This clonotype appeared many times. This rearrangement joins TRBV7-2 to TRBJ2-7; D uncertain. The V end lost 0 bases, the J end lost 0 bases, and 9 bases lay between the germline ends. Per germline, CDR1 SGHTA and CDR2 FQGNSA. The CDR3 runs to 15 residues. The CDR3 reads CASSLAHGSSYEQYF. DNA for the CDR3: TGTGCCAGCAGCTTAGCGCATGGAAGCTCCTACGAGCAGTACTTC.

This clonotype was detected ten times or more. The CDR3 here is CASSIWDRDSGGYTF. As DNA, the CDR3 is TGTGCCAGTAGTATTTGGGACAGGGATTCAGGTGGCTACACCTTC. V usage is TRBV19 and J usage is TRBJ1-2; 9 nucleotides agree with TRBD1. Germline V lookup: CDR1 LNHDA, CDR2 SQIVND (reference sequence). The CDR3 spans 15 residues. V lost 3 bases, J lost 7 bases, and 9 bases stayed unmatched.

This clonotype appeared many times. The chain recombines TRBV20-1 with TRBJ2-5, with a tentative D call TRBD2 (5 bases). Germline assignment: CDR1 DFQATT and CDR2 SNEGSKA (reference sequence). Between the trimmed V and J ends, which lost 0 bases and 3 bases, there was a span of 14 bases. The CDR3 loop spans 15 amino acids. The CDR3 coding sequence is TGCAGTGCTAGAGATCCCCGTCGGGGAAAAGAGACCCAGTACTTC. This translates into CSARDPRRGKETQYF.